The 9 T cell receptor beta chains below all came from one sample that was sequenced in a study of T cell changes during pregnancy in multiple sclerosis. Measured with immunoSEQ multiplex PCR; TCRdb has only the in-frame clones, and not every one. The sample has over 70,000 clones, approximately 89% seen once. This specimen was peripheral blood, taken in the first trimester of pregnancy. These receptors originate from a female donor in good health, enrolled as a control in a pregnancy study.

The rearrangement links TRBV4-1 to TRBJ2-2, with TRBD1 matching 9 bases. CDR3 size: 17 residues. Germline-derived CDR1 and CDR2 are MGHRA and YSYEKL. The V segment lost 0 bases and the J segment 6 bases; nucleotides outside the gene matches: 8. The CDR3 DNA reads TGCGCCAGCAGCCAAGATGGAACAGGGGGCATCGCCGGGGAGCTGTTTTTT. This sequence encodes CASSQDGTGGIAGELFF.

The gene calls are TRBV6-5 and TRBJ2-5; 8 bases map to TRBD1. This CDR3 comprises 15 residues. V shed 6 bases, J shed 4 bases, and the junction held 10 bases outside the gene matches. The germline V gene encodes CDR1 MNHEY and CDR2 SVGAGI. CDR3 coding DNA: TGTGCCAGCAGGGCCGGACAGGGCCTTCGAGAGACCCAGTACTTC. It encodes CASRAGQGLRETQYF.

On this clone itself: Within the sample, other DNA sequences also encode this same CDR3. For the CDR3, the DNA is TGCGCCAGCAGCTTGGGGGACAGGGGCCCAACCGGGGAGCTGTTTTTT. It is translated as CASSLGDRGPTGELFF. The J gene is TRBJ2-2, the V gene TRBV5-1, with 10 bases matching TRBD1. Germline CDR1 and CDR2: SGHRS and YFSETQ. The CDR3 consists of 16 residues. With 0 bases clipped from V and 5 bases from J, the junction kept 4 bases outside the gene matches.

The rearrangement links TRBV9 to TRBJ2-2, with 7 bases identical to TRBD1. J was trimmed by 1 base and V by 1 base; bases with no gene match: 4. Germline V CDR1 and CDR2: SGDLS, YYNGEE. The CDR3 contains 16 residues. The CDR3 sequence: CASSVSGTENTGELFF. Written as DNA, the CDR3 is TGTGCCAGCAGCGTATCCGGGACAGAGAACACCGGGGAGCTGTTTTTT.

The chain employs TRBV4-3 and TRBJ1-2; 7 bases align to TRBD1. Trimming at V came to 2 bases and at J to 5 bases, leaving 20 bases not matched to a gene. Germline V gene sequence: CDR1 LGHNA, CDR2 YSLEER. The CDR3 contains 19 residues. The CDR3, as DNA: TGCGCCAGCAGCCAAAGCTACAGGGGAGGAGGGACGAGCCTTTATGGCTACACCTTC. Protein sequence: CASSQSYRGGGTSLYGYTF.

This chain uses TRBV11-2 with TRBJ1-1; tentatively, D is TRBD1 (5 bases). In germline, CDR1 is SGHAT, CDR2 FQNNGV. There are 10 residues in the CDR3. V lost 8 bases and J lost 11, with 12 bases in between. The CDR3 protein is CASGNRRAFF. Here the CDR3 DNA reads TGTGCCAGCGGGAACAGGCGGGCTTTCTTT.

The chain carries TRBV4-2 and TRBJ2-1; 8 nucleotides line up with TRBD2. CDR1 and CDR2 (germline): LGHNA, YNFKEQ. The CDR3 sequence is 14 residues long. Losses at the gene ends were 1 base for V and 5 bases for J; bases not matched to a gene: 1. The CDR3 DNA follows: TGTGCCAGCAGCCAAGCCGGGGGGGACAATGAGCAGTTCTTC. Translated: CASSQAGGDNEQFF.

The chain carries TRBV5-4 and TRBJ2-1; 8 bases are shared with TRBD1. The CDR3 is 15 amino acids. Looked up from germline, CDR1 is SGHNT and CDR2 is YYREEE (reference sequence). V was pared by 4 bases and J by 5 bases, with 8 bases of the junction left unmatched. The CDR3 nucleotides are TGTGCCAGCAGCCCCAACAGGGGGTATAACAATGAGCAGTTCTTC. Amino acids: CASSPNRGYNNEQFF.

The sample holds one count of this clone. V is TRBV7-2 and J is TRBJ2-1; 7 bases are shared with TRBD2. Germline V gene sequence: CDR1 SGHTA, CDR2 FQGNSA. Trimming removed 7 bases from V and 2 bases from J; junction bases left unmatched: 8. The CDR3 length is 15 residues. The CDR3 DNA reads as TGTGCCAGCACAGCGGGCGGGGGAACCTACAATGAGCAGTTCTTC. The encoded protein is CASTAGGGTYNEQFF.